These T cell receptor beta chains were read from a single sample in a study of blood T cells in healthy people across ages. MiXCR, applied by TCRdb to the 5' RACE reads, yields one record per CDR3 protein. The table includes about 1.5 million distinct CDR3 sequences, approximately 40% detected once. The material sequenced was blood. The receptor set was obtained from a woman younger than 30 in good health. The CDR3 runs from the conserved cysteine through the conserved F or W. The D gene is left open where the match is weak. Size values are once, few and many counts, or a class for expanded clones, and some rows have none.

>TRBJ2-7|TRBD1|few|TRBV30
TGTGCCTGGAGTCCCGGGACAGGCTCCTCCGAGCAGTACTTC
CAWSPGTGSSEQYF
>TRBJ2-3|NA|few|TRBV5-1
TGTGCCAGCAGCCGAAGGGCGAGCGGGAGCACAGATACGCAGTATTTT
CASSRRASGSTDTQYF
>TRBJ2-7|TRBD2|few|TRBV12-3/TRBV12-4
TGTGCCAGCAGTTTGAAGAGCTGGGGACTAGCGGGGATAAAGGTCCACGAGCAGTACTTC
CASSLKSWGLAGIKVHEQYF
>TRBJ1-4|NA|NA|TRBV12-3/TRBV12-4
TGTGCCAGCAGTCCTCGATTCGGGGAATCTGGGGAAAAACTGTTTTTT
CASSPRFGESGEKLFF
>TRBJ1-1|NA|few|TRBV5-1
TGCGCCAGCAGGAGGGGGGTGGACACTGAAGCTTTCTTT
CASRRGVDTEAFF
>TRBJ2-7|NA|NA|TRBV12-3/TRBV12-4
TGTGCCAGCAGTCTCCAAATTGAATTCGAGCAGTACTTC
CASSLQIEFEQYF
>TRBJ2-7|NA|few|TRBV6-6
TGTGCCAGCCTTGCACCGGGACATCTCGAGCAGTACTTC
CASLAPGHLEQYF
>TRBJ2-3|TRBD2|NA|TRBV7-2
TGTGCCAGCAGCACCCAAGTCGGTCGTGCGGGAGGTTTTACAGATACGCAGTATTTT
CASSTQVGRAGGFTDTQYF
>TRBJ2-7|TRBD2|NA|TRBV6-2/TRBV6-3
TGTGCCAGCAGTTACTCTACCCGGGAGGGCCGGCCCTACGAGCAGTACTTC
CASSYSTREGRPYEQYF
>TRBJ2-1|TRBD2|few|TRBV7-6
TGTGCCAGCAGCTTAGGGTCCACTAGCGGGAGGGCCTATGAGCAGTTCTTC
CASSLGSTSGRAYEQFF
>TRBJ1-2|NA|many|TRBV12-3/TRBV12-4
TGTGCCAGCAGTTTGGACTACTATGGCTACACCTTC
CASSLDYYGYTF
>TRBJ2-1|NA|NA|TRBV28
TGTGCCAGCAGGGGTAGCGGCCCGAAGGGGTACAATGAGCAGTTCTTC
CASRGSGPKGYNEQFF
>TRBJ1-1|TRBD1|NA|TRBV29-1
TGCAGCGTTGTCTCAGGGGGCATGACTGAAGCTTTCTTT
CSVVSGGMTEAFF
>TRBJ2-1|NA|many|TRBV20-1
TGCAGTGCTAGATCGCTAGCGTACTACAATGAGCAGTTCTTC
CSARSLAYYNEQFF
>TRBJ1-2|NA|few|TRBV20-1
TGCAGTGCTATGGGAGGGAGAGGCTACACCTTC
CSAMGGRGYTF
>TRBJ2-7|NA|NA|TRBV4-1
TGCGCCAGCAGCCAAGCGGCAACCCCGGGAGCCACCACCTACGAGCAGTACTTC
CASSQAATPGATTYEQYF
>TRBJ2-1|NA|NA|TRBV6-5
TGTGCCAGCAGTTACTTGGTGAACGTCAGGGGCCGTTACAATGAGCAGTTCTTC
CASSYLVNVRGRYNEQFF
>TRBJ2-4|NA|few|TRBV20-1
TGCAGTGCGCGACAGGAGCTACTAGCCAAAAACATTCAGTACTTC
CSARQELLAKNIQYF
>TRBJ2-3|NA|few|TRBV10-3
TGTGCCATCAACCAAGGATCCACAGATACGCAGTATTTT
CAINQGSTDTQYF
>TRBJ2-3|TRBD2|NA|TRBV29-1
TGCAGCGTTGACGGGGGGGGCACAGATACGCAGTATTTT
CSVDGGGTDTQYF
>TRBJ2-3|TRBD2|few|TRBV12-3/TRBV12-4
TGTGCCAGCAGTTTCGGCGGGAGACGCGCAGATACGCAGTATTTT
CASSFGGRRADTQYF
>TRBJ2-7|TRBD1|NA|TRBV7-2
TGTGCCAGCAGCCCAGGGGGCATAGCGGACAATGAGCAGTACTTC
CASSPGGIADNEQYF
>TRBJ2-3|TRBD1|NA|TRBV7-2
TGTGCCAGCAGCTCCATCCCTCCCGGGACAGGGCCCACAGATACGCAGTATTTT
CASSSIPPGTGPTDTQYF